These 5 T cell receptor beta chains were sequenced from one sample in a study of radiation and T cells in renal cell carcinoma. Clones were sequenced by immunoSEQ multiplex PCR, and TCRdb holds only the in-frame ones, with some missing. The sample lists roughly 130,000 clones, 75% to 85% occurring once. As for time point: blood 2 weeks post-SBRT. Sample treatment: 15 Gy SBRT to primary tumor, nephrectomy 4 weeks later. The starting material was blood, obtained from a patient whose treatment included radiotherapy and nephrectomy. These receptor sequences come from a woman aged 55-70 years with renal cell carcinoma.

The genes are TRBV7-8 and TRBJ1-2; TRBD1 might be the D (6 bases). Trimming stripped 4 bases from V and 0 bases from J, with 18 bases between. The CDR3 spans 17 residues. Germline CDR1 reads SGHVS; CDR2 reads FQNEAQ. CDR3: CASSSSRFWTANYGYTF. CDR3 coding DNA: TGTGCCAGCAGCTCTTCTCGCTTTTGGACAGCTAACTATGGCTACACCTTC. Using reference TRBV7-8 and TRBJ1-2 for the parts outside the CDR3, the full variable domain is GAGVSQSPRYKVAKRGQDVALRCDPISGHVSLFWYQQALGQGPEFLTYFQNEAQLDKSGLPSDRFFAERPEGSVSTLKIQRTQQEDSAVYLCASSSSRFWTANYGYTFGSGTRLTVV.

The chain's CDR3 is CASSVQGQGHIQYF. The CDR3 bases are TGTGCCAGCAGCGTACAGGGACAGGGGCACATTCAGTACTTC. The chain links TRBV9 to TRBJ2-4; TRBD1 matches 10 bases. Germline loops: CDR1 SGDLS, CDR2 YYNGEE. The CDR3 spans 14 residues. Trimming cost V 1 base and J 8 bases; bases outside gene matches: 3.

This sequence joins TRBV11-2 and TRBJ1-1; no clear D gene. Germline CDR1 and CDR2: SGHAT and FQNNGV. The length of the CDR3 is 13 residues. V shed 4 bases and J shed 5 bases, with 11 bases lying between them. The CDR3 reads CASSYSWVTEAFF. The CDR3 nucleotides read TGTGCCAGCAGCTATAGCTGGGTAACTGAAGCTTTCTTT.

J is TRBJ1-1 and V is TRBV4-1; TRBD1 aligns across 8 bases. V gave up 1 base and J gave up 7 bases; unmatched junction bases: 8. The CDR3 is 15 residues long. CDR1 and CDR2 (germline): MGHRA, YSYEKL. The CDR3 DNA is TGCGCCAGCAGCCAAGTCCCCGGACAGGGTGGTGAAGCTTTCTTT. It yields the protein CASSQVPGQGGEAFF.

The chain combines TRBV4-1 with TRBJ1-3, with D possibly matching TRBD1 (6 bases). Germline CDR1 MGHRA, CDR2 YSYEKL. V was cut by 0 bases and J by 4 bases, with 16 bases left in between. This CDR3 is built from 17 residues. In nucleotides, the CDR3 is TGCGCCAGCAGCCAAGATTGGGCCAGGGGATACGGAAACACCATATATTTT. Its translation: CASSQDWARGYGNTIYF.